Detailed here is one T cell receptor (beta chain). This sample was taken from a study of control samples from healthy donors and cancer patients. TCRdb's copy holds only in-frame clones and misses some; the assay was immunoSEQ multiplex PCR. In the table there are more than 9,500 clones, 85% to 90% of which are singletons. Germline loops: CDR1 MNHNY, CDR2 SVGAGI (reference sequence). The CDR3 runs 17 residues. The trim removed 5 bases at V and 0 bases at J, leaving 11 bases unmatched. The receptor's source is a male donor with melanoma. The chain has TRBV6-6 and TRBJ2-3; 7 bases fit TRBD1. Sequencing input: formalin-fixed, paraffin-embedded tissue. The DNA of the CDR3 is TGTGCCAGCAGTCATACTCTACAGGGGAGAAGCACAGATACGCAGTATTTT. Protein: CASSHTLQGRSTDTQYF.